These 19 T cell receptor beta chains were sequenced from one sample in a study of breast tumors, draining lymph nodes, adjacent tissues. The lymph nodes were axillary draining lymph nodes from breast cancer patients. TCRdb fed the multiplex PCR reads into MiXCR, producing one record per CDR3 protein. The data contain 120,000 or so distinct CDR3 sequences, about 20% of them singletons. Sequencing was done on a sample of axillary lymph node tissue. These receptors came from a female donor with breast cancer. Some clones in this sample may be carry-over from other donors' samples.

The CDR3 DNA reads as TGTGCCAGCAGTCAAAGAGGGACCGGGGAGCTGTTTTTT. Translation gives CASSQRGTGELFF. V gene TRBV27 combines with J gene TRBJ2-2; a possible D gene is TRBD2 (5 bases). This CDR3 has 13 residues. V was clipped by 5 bases and J by 5 bases, with 9 bases between them. The germline CDR1 and CDR2 sequences are MNHEY and SMNVEV (reference sequence).

In the case of this clonotype: It may be a read error: a sequence one base away is much more abundant. The gene calls are TRBV20-1 and TRBJ2-7; a possible D gene is TRBD1 (5 bases). The CDR3 contains 11 residues. Per germline, CDR1 DFQATT and CDR2 SNEGSKA (reference sequence). Trimming took 6 bases from V and 4 from J, leaving 10 bases between them. CDR3 sequence (DNA): TGCAGTGCCGCACAGGAGTACGAGCAGTACTTC. Residues: CSAAQEYEQYF.

This clonotype was recorded at least ten times. The V call is TRBV7-8, the J call TRBJ2-7; perhaps TRBD2 as D (5 bases). This CDR3 is built from 14 residues. Trimming removed 1 base from V and 2 bases from J, with 9 bases in between. The germline gives CDR1 SGHVS, CDR2 FQNEAQ. The CDR3, as DNA: TGTGCCAGCAGCTTAGACCTAGCCGCCTACGAGCAGTACTTC. It translates to CASSLDLAAYEQYF.

This clonotype was picked up many times. The chain joins TRBV9 to TRBJ2-3; 14 nucleotides align to TRBD2. Germline CDR1 and CDR2: SGDLS and YYNGEE. J lost 4 bases, V lost 3 bases, and 10 bases had no gene match. This CDR3 contains 18 residues. This CDR3 is CASSGPGLAGVGADTQYF. The CDR3 region has the DNA TGTGCCAGCAGCGGGCCGGGACTAGCGGGAGTCGGAGCAGATACGCAGTATTTT.

This clonotype was counted many times. The V gene is TRBV7-3, the J gene TRBJ2-5, with TRBD2 matching over 12 bases. This CDR3 contains 16 residues. The V gene's germline CDR1 is SGHTA and CDR2 FQGTGA. The trim removed 5 bases at V and 4 bases at J, leaving 8 bases unmatched. The CDR3 coding sequence is TGTGCCAGCAGCCTTTCTAGCGGGAGGGGAGGAGAGACCCAGTACTTC. Translation: CASSLSSGRGGETQYF.

A note on this clonotype: A much larger clone differs by one base, so this may be a read error. This chain joins TRBV28 and TRBJ2-7, with 10 bases identical to TRBD2. Germline loops: CDR1 MDHEN, CDR2 SYDVKM. The CDR3 is 14 amino acids. The chain's CDR3 is CTSSSLAGAYEQYF. CDR3 bases: TGTACCAGCAGTTCTCTAGCGGGGGCCTACGAGCAGTACTTC.

This clonotype has at least ten counts. The chain combines TRBV15 with TRBJ1-2; D is uncertain. Deletions cut 6 bases from V and 5 bases from J, with 16 bases between. Germline V CDR1 and CDR2: LNHNV, YYDKDF (reference sequence). This CDR3 has 14 amino acids. CDR3 sequence reads: CATRPNQVLYGYTF. The CDR3 coding sequence is TGTGCCACCAGACCGAATCAGGTTTTATATGGCTACACCTTC.

This clonotype was detected a few times. A much larger clone differs by one base, so this may be a read error. The chain has TRBV5-1 and TRBJ2-7; TRBD2 matches at 7 bases. CDR1 is SGHRS, CDR2 YFSETQ, per germline. The CDR3 runs to 15 residues. CDR3 bases: TGCGCCGGCAGCTTGGTGGCTAGCGGAAATTACGAGCAGTACTTC. This translates into CAGSLVASGNYEQYF.

Notes on this clonotype: With a much larger clone just one base away, this may be a read error. This sequence joins TRBV14 and TRBJ2-1, with D unclear. This CDR3 comprises 16 residues. Germline V gives CDR1 SGHDN, CDR2 FVKESK. V was shortened by 1 base and J by 9 bases, with 19 bases between the two germline ends. The CDR3 sequence: CASSQGLGVVEGEQFF. As DNA, the CDR3 is TGTGCCAGCAGCCAAGGTCTTGGGGTGGTCGAAGGTGAGCAGTTCTTC.

This clonotype was seen repeatedly, ten times or more. The J gene is TRBJ2-6, the V gene TRBV5-6; D may be TRBD1 (5 bases). CDR1 and CDR2 from the germline V gene are SGHDT and YYEEEE. CDR3 length: 19 residues. Trimming stripped 0 bases from V and 0 bases from J, with 16 bases between. The DNA for the CDR3 is TGTGCCAGCAGCTTGGCCAGGGCGGCCCTGGGCTCTGGGGCCAACGTCCTGACTTTC. It is translated as CASSLARAALGSGANVLTF.

This clonotype was detected ten times or more. This chain uses TRBV4-1 with TRBJ2-7; 8 nucleotides line up with TRBD1. Germline V gene data show CDR1 as MGHRA and CDR2 as YSYEKL. This CDR3 region has 14 residues. J lost 7 bases, V lost 1 base, and 6 bases had no gene match. The CDR3 here is CASSQGTGRWEQYF. CDR3 DNA: TGCGCCAGCAGCCAAGGGACAGGGCGGTGGGAGCAGTACTTC.

This clonotype was observed a few times. The rearrangement links TRBV3-1 to TRBJ2-1; D is unclear. The ends were cut back, 4 bases at V and 5 bases at J, with 12 bases in the middle. Per germline, CDR1 LGHDT and CDR2 YNNKEL (reference sequence). The CDR3 has 14 residues. CDR3 coding DNA: TGTGCCAGCAGCCCCCGGATCGGCAACAATGAGCAGTTCTTC. This sequence encodes CASSPRIGNNEQFF.

The chain combines TRBV28 with TRBJ2-7, with a possible D match to TRBD1 (5 bases). CDR1 is MDHEN and CDR2 is SYDVKM in the germline V gene. V lost 5 bases and J 2 bases, leaving 19 bases between the germline ends. This CDR3 has 16 amino acids. CDR3 loop: CASSLLFQTGTYEQYF. In DNA form, the CDR3 reads TGTGCCAGCAGTCTACTTTTCCAAACAGGAACCTACGAGCAGTACTTC.

A word on this clonotype: Its ends do not fully match the called genes, so a read error is possible. V gene TRBV5-1 combines with J gene TRBJ2-1; 13 bases map to TRBD2. This CDR3 spans 17 amino acids. Germline CDR1 is SGHRS and CDR2 is YFSETQ. The CDR3 sequence: CACSLGTSGVSYNEQFF. The CDR3 DNA reads as TGCGCCTGCAGCTTAGGGACTAGCGGGGTCTCCTACAATGAGCAGTTCTTC.

This clonotype was counted many times. The chain has TRBV20-1 and TRBJ1-4; D not certain. The germline gives CDR1 DFQATT, CDR2 SNEGSKA (reference sequence). The CDR3 is 14 residues long. Trimming took off 4 bases at V and 5 bases at J, with 14 bases between the two ends. CDR3 bases: TGCAGTGCTACCTACGGAGCACTCAATGAAAAACTGTTTTTT. This gives the protein CSATYGALNEKLFF.

In the case of this clonotype: A much larger clone is a single base away; this may be a read error. The chain recombines TRBV5-4 with TRBJ1-4; D uncertain. This CDR3 has 14 residues. The germline V gene encodes CDR1 SGHNT and CDR2 YYREEE (reference sequence). CDR3 loop: CASSLTAGGEKLLF. Here the CDR3 DNA reads TGTGCCAGCAGCTTAACGGCGGGTGGGGAAAAACTGCTTTTT.

At least ten counts were recorded for this clonotype. The J gene is TRBJ2-1, the V gene TRBV12-5; TRBD2 matches at 8 bases. The CDR3 has 13 amino acids. Germline CDR1 and CDR2: LGHNT and FRNRAP. V dropped 4 bases and J dropped 8; count of bases not matched to a gene: 4. The chain's CDR3 is CASGSPGGYEQFF. Here the CDR3 DNA reads TGTGCTAGTGGTTCACCGGGAGGGTATGAGCAGTTCTTC.

The chain employs TRBV5-1 and TRBJ1-2; no firm D call. The CDR3 is made up of 13 amino acids. V was pared by 6 bases and J by 6 bases, with 15 bases between. Germline V CDR1 and CDR2: SGHRS, YFSETQ. In DNA, the CDR3 is TGCGCCAGCAAGGTTCAGGTTTCGGATGGCTACACCTTC. Protein sequence: CASKVQVSDGYTF.

In its sample, this clonotype was seen many times. The rearrangement links TRBV5-1 to TRBJ2-3; 10 nucleotides line up with TRBD2. CDR1 and CDR2 (germline): SGHRS, YFSETQ. V was pared by 4 bases and J by 4 bases, with 6 bases of the junction left unmatched. The length of the CDR3 is 15 residues. Here the CDR3 reads CASSVGLAFSDTQYF. In DNA form, the CDR3 reads TGCGCCAGCAGCGTGGGACTAGCGTTTTCAGATACGCAGTATTTT. Full variable domain (missing parts from reference TRBV5-1 and TRBJ2-3): KAGVTQTPRYLIKTRGQQVTLSCSPISGHRSVSWYQQTPGQGLQFLFEYFSETQRNKGNFPGRFSGRQFSNSRSEMNVSTLELGDSALYLCASSVGLAFSDTQYFGPGTRLTVL.